Described below is a single T cell receptor beta chain sequence and its context. In this sample, this clone turned up once. Its antigen is currently not known. This receptor came from a mouse, so its gene names and germline sequences are mouse ones too. The CDR3 end is not reached by the read, which stops 1 residue before it; the germline J gene fills it in. This sample is part of a study of tissue T cells after allogeneic stem cell transplantation (dated by TCRdb to between 2022 and 2023). General notes on the study: Using research autopsies of patients with and without GVHD, plus mouse models of GVHD, the study profiled TCR beta repertoires across many tissues. On the human side, the study was prospective and observational, with no blinding or randomization. Broader findings and caveats from the paper: Within patients, how anatomically similar tissues were was a major factor shaping TCR repertoire composition, regardless of disease or transplant status. Only a few T cell clones appeared in more than one patient, yet motif-based clustering showed tissue-specific repertoire signatures that were shared between patients. Which tissue TCRs were alloreactive or antigen-specific was not determined in the study, and some clones might have been persisting host cells. Blood and spleen T cells captured only a limited portion of the TCR repertoire detected in tissues, in both patients and mice. The patient cohort was small and varied clinically, and sampling depth was recognized as a limitation.

From V the trimming removes 0 bases and from J it removes 0 bases, while the gene matches leave 5 bases of the junction unaccounted for. CDR1 NNHNN and CDR2 SYGAGS are derived from the germline V gene (reference sequence). There are 17 amino acids in the CDR3, from cysteine to phenylalanine inclusive. Only the CDR3 bases that were read are kept: 48 of them, in frame from base 1. Receptor amplification or capture employed the immunoSEQ multiplex PCR assay. Adaptive Biotechnologies performed the TCRbeta CDR3 sequencing at survey depth and reported CDR3 sequences, V/J genes, productive frequency and template counts. TCR beta CDR3 regions were amplified from genomic DNA rather than RNA. Per the original workflow: Jensen-Shannon divergence was used to quantify pairwise repertoire overlap between tissues, with a value of 1 indicating complete divergence and a value of 0 indicating identical repertoires. Tissues were grouped by single-linkage agglomerative hierarchical clustering of pairwise JSD values, and the clustering results were shown as dendrograms. GLIPH2 was applied to all patient samples using simulation_depth 1000, kmer_min_depth 3, and cdr3_length_cutoff 8, and only groups with more than two unique CDR3s were retained. In a standardized tissue-overlap score, Jaccard GLIPH-group overlap across patients was extrapolated to a standard repertoire size of 1000 clones. Linear mixed-effect models, with tissue as a fixed effect and individual as a random effect, were used to test how diversity related to clinical or experimental variables. In TCRdb, the immuneACCESS table is reduced to in-frame sequences with V and J assigned. These tables do not hold every clone; where another copy was compared, an unresolved V gene accounts for under half, and the others remain unexplained. V, J and clone size are taken as reported in that table, and D and trimming were inferred from the DNA itself. The sample includes around 50,000 clones, with 65% to 85% observed a single time. The ten largest clones capture 0.5% to 0.65% of the sample.

What was sequenced was sorted cells pooled from one or two spleens. The V and J segments used are TRBV13-2 and TRBJ2-1, with 8 junctional bases fitting TRBD2. The TCR originated in a pool of C57BL/6 mice in good health. This receptor carries the CDR3 CASGDATLGDNYAEQFF. The sequenced CDR3 bases are TGTGCCAGCGGTGATGCAACACTGGGGGATAACTATGCTGAGCAGTTC.